Shown below are 11 T cell receptor beta chains from a single sample sequenced in a study of regulatory T cells in long-lasting Graves disease. Building of the TCR beta libraries involved iRepertoire HTBI primers and Arm-PCR of CDR3 regions. TCRdb re-derived calls from the multiplex PCR reads in MiXCR, one entry per CDR3 protein. This table has roughly 400,000 distinct CDR3 sequences, around 21% appearing once. Time point of the sample: persistent/refractory GD, antithyroid drugs over 5 years with positive TRAb. From PBMCs, RNA was extracted and then used to make the TCR library. Sequenced here: peripheral blood mononuclear cells (PBMCs), sampled when the disease was refractory, from a patient treated with antithyroid drugs. These receptors all come from a female donor with Graves disease.

This clonotype was seen at least ten times. J is TRBJ1-2 and V is TRBV20-1, with TRBD1 matching over 7 bases. The CDR3 has 15 residues. Germline V CDR1 and CDR2: DFQATT, SNEGSKA (reference sequence). The V gene end was trimmed by 0 bases and the J gene end by 8 bases; junction bases not matched to a gene: 12. CDR3 sequence (DNA): TGCAGTGCTAGAGATCTTAGACAGGGAGAACGGGGCTACACCTTC. This encodes CSARDLRQGERGYTF.

This clonotype was picked up many times. The rearrangement joins TRBV6-9 to TRBJ2-2; D gene uncertain. The CDR3 has 13 amino acids. Germline CDR1 is MNHGY and CDR2 is SVAAGI. Trimming took 4 bases from V and 4 from J, leaving 7 bases between them. CDR3 nucleotides: TGTGCCAGCAGTTCTCGAAGCACCGGGGAGCTGTTTTTT. Translated: CASSSRSTGELFF.

This clonotype has only a few counts. V and J are TRBV7-8 and TRBJ2-6; D not resolved. Trimming pared 1 base from V and 0 bases from J, leaving 4 bases between. Germline V gene lookup returns CDR1 SGHVS and CDR2 FQNEAQ. This CDR3 region has 15 residues. The CDR3 sequence is CASSLVHSGANVLTF. CDR3 sequence (DNA): TGTGCCAGCAGCTTAGTGCACTCTGGGGCCAACGTCCTGACTTTC. Filled out from reference TRBV7-8 and TRBJ2-6, the complete variable domain reads GAGVSQSPRYKVAKRGQDVALRCDPISGHVSLFWYQQALGQGPEFLTYFQNEAQLDKSGLPSDRFFAERPEGSVSTLKIQRTQQEDSAVYLCASSLVHSGANVLTFGAGSRLTVL.

This clonotype was counted a few times. The chain is built from TRBV7-9 and TRBJ2-2; 7 nucleotides match TRBD1. V was clipped by 1 base and J by 2 bases; unmatched bases: 1. Germline CDR1 SEHNR, CDR2 FQNEAQ (reference sequence). The CDR3 totals 15 residues. CDR3 sequence: CASSLGDRNTGELFF. The CDR3 nucleotides read TGTGCCAGCAGCTTAGGGGACAGAAACACCGGGGAGCTGTTTTTT.

This clonotype has a handful of counts. V gene TRBV7-2 combines with J gene TRBJ2-7, with 7 bases aligning to TRBD1. With V trimmed by 8 bases and J by 0 bases, 10 bases remained unmatched. The CDR3 runs to 15 residues. Germline CDR1 reads SGHTA; CDR2 reads FQGNSA. Here the CDR3 reads CASSLTGSLSYEQYF. The CDR3 DNA reads as TGTGCCAGCTCCCTGACAGGGTCCCTCTCCTACGAGCAGTACTTC.

This clonotype showed up just a few times. This sequence joins TRBV12-3 or TRBV12-4 and TRBJ2-2; D is possibly TRBD1 or TRBD2 (5 bases each). The CDR3 covers 14 residues. V was shortened by 6 bases and J by 4 bases, with 12 bases between the two germline ends. For the CDR3, the DNA is TGTGCCAGCAGATCTACAGGACTCACCGGGGAGCTGTTTTTT. It encodes CASRSTGLTGELFF.

V usage is TRBV15 and J usage is TRBJ1-1; D is unclear. Germline V CDR1 and CDR2: LNHNV, YYDKDF (reference sequence). The CDR3 is 12 residues long. Trimming took 5 bases from V and 8 from J, leaving 12 bases between them. The CDR3 DNA reads as TGTGCCACCAGCGCGAATTCATGGGAAGCTTTCTTT. Amino acids: CATSANSWEAFF. The whole variable domain, filled in from reference TRBV15 and TRBJ1-1, reads DAMVIQNPRYQVTQFGKPVTLSCSQTLNHNVMYWYQQKSSQAPKLLFHYYDKDFNNEADTPDNFQSRRPNTSFCFLDIRSPGLGDTAMYLCATSANSWEAFFGQGTRLTVV.

This chain uses TRBV7-2 with TRBJ2-2; D may be TRBD2 (6 bases). Germline CDR1 and CDR2: SGHTA and FQGNSA. Trimming removed 2 bases from V and 1 base from J, with 8 bases in between. The CDR3 runs 15 residues. This CDR3 reads CASSLRRGNTGELFF. DNA of the CDR3: TGTGCCAGCAGCTTAAGGCGGGGGAACACCGGGGAGCTGTTTTTT.

Only a few counts were recorded for this clonotype. The V and J genes are TRBV20-1 and TRBJ1-6; D remains ambiguous. CDR3 size: 13 residues. With 7 bases removed from V and 5 bases from J, the gap between germline ends came to 12 bases. Per germline, CDR1 DFQATT and CDR2 SNEGSKA (reference sequence). CDR3 region: CSVGRTNNSPLHF. The CDR3 DNA follows: TGCAGTGTCGGACGGACTAATAATTCACCCCTCCACTTT.

This clonotype was seen at least ten times. This sequence joins TRBV5-6 and TRBJ2-7; D could derive from TRBD1 or TRBD2 (5 bases each). The length of the CDR3 is 14 residues. V was clipped by 4 bases and J by 6 bases, with 17 bases between them. The germline V gene encodes CDR1 SGHDT and CDR2 YYEEEE. This chain's CDR3 is CASSASGRVGEQYF. The CDR3 coding sequence is TGTGCCAGCAGCGCCTCAGGGAGAGTGGGCGAGCAGTACTTC.

This clonotype occurred a few times. The chain couples TRBV6-1 to TRBJ1-1; 7 bases are shared with TRBD1. CDR3 size: 13 residues. V lost 5 bases, J lost 3 bases, and 3 bases stayed unmatched. Germline V CDR1 and CDR2: MNHNS, SASEGT. In DNA form, the CDR3 reads TGTGCCAGCAGTAATACAGGGGACACTGAAGCTTTCTTT. Amino acids: CASSNTGDTEAFF.